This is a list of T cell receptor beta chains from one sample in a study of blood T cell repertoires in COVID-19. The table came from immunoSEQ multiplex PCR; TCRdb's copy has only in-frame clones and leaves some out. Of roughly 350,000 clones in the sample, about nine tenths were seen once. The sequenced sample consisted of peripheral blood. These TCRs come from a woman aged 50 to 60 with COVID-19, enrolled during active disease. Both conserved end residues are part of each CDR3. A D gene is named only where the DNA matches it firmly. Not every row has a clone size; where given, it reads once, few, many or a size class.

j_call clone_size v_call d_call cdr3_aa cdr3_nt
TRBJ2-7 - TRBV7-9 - CASSFSGYEQYF TGTGCCAGCAGCTTTTCCGGCTACGAGCAGTACTTC
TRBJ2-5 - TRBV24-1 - CATSHSGVRQETQYF TGTGCCACCAGTCACTCGGGAGTGCGTCAAGAGACCCAGTACTTC
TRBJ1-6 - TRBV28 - CASSQGILHF TGTGCCAGCAGTCAGGGCATCCTCCACTTT
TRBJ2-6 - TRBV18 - CASFANFLVGSGANVLTF TGTGCCAGCTTTGCCAATTTCTTAGTTGGCTCTGGGGCCAACGTCCTGACTTTC
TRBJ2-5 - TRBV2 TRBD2 CASSGTTQETQYF TGTGCCAGCTCTGGGACTACCCAAGAGACCCAGTACTTC
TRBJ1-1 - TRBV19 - CASSMWSRVDTEAFF TGTGCCAGTAGTATGTGGAGCAGGGTGGACACTGAAGCTTTCTTT
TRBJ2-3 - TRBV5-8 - CASSLDSSTDTQYF TGTGCCAGCAGCTTAGACAGCTCCACAGATACGCAGTATTTT
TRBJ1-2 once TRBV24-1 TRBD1 CATSGQGPTNYGYTF TGTGCCACCTCGGGACAGGGACCTACCAACTATGGCTACACCTTC
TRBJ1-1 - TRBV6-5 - CASREGFKAFF TGTGCCAGCAGGGAGGGTTTTAAGGCTTTCTTT
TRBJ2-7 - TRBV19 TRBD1 CASSIRTGQIYEQYF TGTGCCAGTAGTATCAGGACAGGGCAGATCTACGAGCAGTACTTC
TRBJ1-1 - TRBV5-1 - CASSQGLNTEAFF TGCGCCAGCAGCCAGGGCCTTAACACTGAAGCTTTCTTT
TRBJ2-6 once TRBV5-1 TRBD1 CASSLYPGGFSGANVLTF TGCGCCAGCAGCTTGTATCCAGGGGGCTTCTCTGGGGCCAACGTCCTGACTTTC
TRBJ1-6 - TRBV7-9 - CASSLERGSPLHF TGTGCCAGCAGCTTGGAAAGAGGTTCACCCCTCCACTTT
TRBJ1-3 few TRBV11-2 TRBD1 CASSLASGQFSGNTIYF TGTGCCAGCAGCTTAGCCTCGGGACAGTTCTCTGGAAACACCATATATTTT
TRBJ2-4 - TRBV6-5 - CASSYGGGGEENIQYF TGTGCCAGCAGTTACGGTGGAGGGGGCGAGGAAAACATTCAGTACTTC
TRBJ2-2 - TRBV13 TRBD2 CASSPHRGGTGELFF TGTGCCAGCAGCCCGCATCGGGGAGGGACCGGGGAGCTGTTTTTT
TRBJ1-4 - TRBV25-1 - CASSAFGVLGEKLFF TGTGCCAGCAGTGCCTTTGGAGTTCTCGGTGAAAAACTGTTTTTT
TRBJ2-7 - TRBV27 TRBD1 CASRRTGSNYEQYF TGTGCCAGCAGGCGGACAGGATCGAACTACGAGCAGTACTTC
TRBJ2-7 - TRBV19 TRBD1 CASSLAGQGIYEQYF TGTGCCAGTAGTTTGGCGGGACAGGGAATTTACGAGCAGTACTTC
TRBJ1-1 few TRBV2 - CASDRELNTEAFF TGTGCCAGCGACCGGGAACTGAACACTGAAGCTTTCTTT
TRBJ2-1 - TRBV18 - CASSSGSEGQFF TGTGCCAGCTCATCTGGGAGTGAGGGGCAGTTCTTC
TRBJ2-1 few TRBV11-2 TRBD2 CASSLLGLAVLNEQFF TGTGCCAGCAGCTTATTAGGGCTAGCGGTACTCAATGAGCAGTTCTTC
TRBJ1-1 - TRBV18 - CASSRGSEAEAFF TGTGCCAGCTCACGAGGGTCGGAGGCTGAAGCTTTCTTT
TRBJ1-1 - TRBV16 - CASSQSSGVGTEAFF TGTGCCAGCAGCCAATCGTCCGGGGTGGGGACTGAAGCTTTCTTT
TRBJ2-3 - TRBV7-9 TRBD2 CASSRGETSGSTDTQYF TGTGCCAGCAGCCGGGGGGAGACTAGCGGGAGCACAGATACGCAGTATTTT
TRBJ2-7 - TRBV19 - CASSTGHATYEQYF TGTGCCAGTTCAACCGGACATGCCACCTACGAGCAGTACTTC
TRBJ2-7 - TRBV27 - CASSPRSVRWVGEQYF TGTGCCAGCAGTCCCCGTAGCGTTCGATGGGTGGGCGAGCAGTACTTC
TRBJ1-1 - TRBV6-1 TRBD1 CASSERTGLLNTEAFF TGTGCCAGCAGTGAAAGGACAGGACTTTTGAACACTGAAGCTTTCTTT
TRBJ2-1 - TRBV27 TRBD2 CASSYGLAGVNYNEQFF TGTGCCAGCAGTTACGGACTAGCGGGAGTAAACTACAATGAGCAGTTCTTC
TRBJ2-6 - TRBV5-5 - CASSSPPGPRWAGANVLTF TGTGCCAGCAGCTCGCCCCCTGGCCCTAGATGGGCTGGGGCCAACGTCCTGACTTTC
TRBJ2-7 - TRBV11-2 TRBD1 CASSYILTGFEQYF TGTGCCAGCAGCTACATTCTGACAGGGTTCGAGCAGTACTTC
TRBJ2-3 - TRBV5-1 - CASTQDPGKADTQYF TGCGCCAGCACCCAAGATCCGGGAAAGGCAGATACGCAGTATTTT